This TCR beta chain was retrieved from a study of monozygotic twins with inflammatory bowel disease. The length of the CDR3 is 15 residues. Germline loops: CDR1 SQVTM, CDR2 ANQGSEA. Through template switching, UMIs that included a 6-nucleotide sample barcode were added. With the 5' RACE reads reprocessed, TCRdb shows one record per CDR3 protein and no DNA. In total, the table holds around 410,000 distinct CDR3 sequences. The chain combines TRBV29-1 with TRBJ2-1. Sequencing was carried out using blood. This sequence was found in a human donor with ulcerative colitis or Crohn's disease, or a healthy co-twin of an affected twin (not recorded which). CDR3 amino acids: CSVEDFTMARREQFF.